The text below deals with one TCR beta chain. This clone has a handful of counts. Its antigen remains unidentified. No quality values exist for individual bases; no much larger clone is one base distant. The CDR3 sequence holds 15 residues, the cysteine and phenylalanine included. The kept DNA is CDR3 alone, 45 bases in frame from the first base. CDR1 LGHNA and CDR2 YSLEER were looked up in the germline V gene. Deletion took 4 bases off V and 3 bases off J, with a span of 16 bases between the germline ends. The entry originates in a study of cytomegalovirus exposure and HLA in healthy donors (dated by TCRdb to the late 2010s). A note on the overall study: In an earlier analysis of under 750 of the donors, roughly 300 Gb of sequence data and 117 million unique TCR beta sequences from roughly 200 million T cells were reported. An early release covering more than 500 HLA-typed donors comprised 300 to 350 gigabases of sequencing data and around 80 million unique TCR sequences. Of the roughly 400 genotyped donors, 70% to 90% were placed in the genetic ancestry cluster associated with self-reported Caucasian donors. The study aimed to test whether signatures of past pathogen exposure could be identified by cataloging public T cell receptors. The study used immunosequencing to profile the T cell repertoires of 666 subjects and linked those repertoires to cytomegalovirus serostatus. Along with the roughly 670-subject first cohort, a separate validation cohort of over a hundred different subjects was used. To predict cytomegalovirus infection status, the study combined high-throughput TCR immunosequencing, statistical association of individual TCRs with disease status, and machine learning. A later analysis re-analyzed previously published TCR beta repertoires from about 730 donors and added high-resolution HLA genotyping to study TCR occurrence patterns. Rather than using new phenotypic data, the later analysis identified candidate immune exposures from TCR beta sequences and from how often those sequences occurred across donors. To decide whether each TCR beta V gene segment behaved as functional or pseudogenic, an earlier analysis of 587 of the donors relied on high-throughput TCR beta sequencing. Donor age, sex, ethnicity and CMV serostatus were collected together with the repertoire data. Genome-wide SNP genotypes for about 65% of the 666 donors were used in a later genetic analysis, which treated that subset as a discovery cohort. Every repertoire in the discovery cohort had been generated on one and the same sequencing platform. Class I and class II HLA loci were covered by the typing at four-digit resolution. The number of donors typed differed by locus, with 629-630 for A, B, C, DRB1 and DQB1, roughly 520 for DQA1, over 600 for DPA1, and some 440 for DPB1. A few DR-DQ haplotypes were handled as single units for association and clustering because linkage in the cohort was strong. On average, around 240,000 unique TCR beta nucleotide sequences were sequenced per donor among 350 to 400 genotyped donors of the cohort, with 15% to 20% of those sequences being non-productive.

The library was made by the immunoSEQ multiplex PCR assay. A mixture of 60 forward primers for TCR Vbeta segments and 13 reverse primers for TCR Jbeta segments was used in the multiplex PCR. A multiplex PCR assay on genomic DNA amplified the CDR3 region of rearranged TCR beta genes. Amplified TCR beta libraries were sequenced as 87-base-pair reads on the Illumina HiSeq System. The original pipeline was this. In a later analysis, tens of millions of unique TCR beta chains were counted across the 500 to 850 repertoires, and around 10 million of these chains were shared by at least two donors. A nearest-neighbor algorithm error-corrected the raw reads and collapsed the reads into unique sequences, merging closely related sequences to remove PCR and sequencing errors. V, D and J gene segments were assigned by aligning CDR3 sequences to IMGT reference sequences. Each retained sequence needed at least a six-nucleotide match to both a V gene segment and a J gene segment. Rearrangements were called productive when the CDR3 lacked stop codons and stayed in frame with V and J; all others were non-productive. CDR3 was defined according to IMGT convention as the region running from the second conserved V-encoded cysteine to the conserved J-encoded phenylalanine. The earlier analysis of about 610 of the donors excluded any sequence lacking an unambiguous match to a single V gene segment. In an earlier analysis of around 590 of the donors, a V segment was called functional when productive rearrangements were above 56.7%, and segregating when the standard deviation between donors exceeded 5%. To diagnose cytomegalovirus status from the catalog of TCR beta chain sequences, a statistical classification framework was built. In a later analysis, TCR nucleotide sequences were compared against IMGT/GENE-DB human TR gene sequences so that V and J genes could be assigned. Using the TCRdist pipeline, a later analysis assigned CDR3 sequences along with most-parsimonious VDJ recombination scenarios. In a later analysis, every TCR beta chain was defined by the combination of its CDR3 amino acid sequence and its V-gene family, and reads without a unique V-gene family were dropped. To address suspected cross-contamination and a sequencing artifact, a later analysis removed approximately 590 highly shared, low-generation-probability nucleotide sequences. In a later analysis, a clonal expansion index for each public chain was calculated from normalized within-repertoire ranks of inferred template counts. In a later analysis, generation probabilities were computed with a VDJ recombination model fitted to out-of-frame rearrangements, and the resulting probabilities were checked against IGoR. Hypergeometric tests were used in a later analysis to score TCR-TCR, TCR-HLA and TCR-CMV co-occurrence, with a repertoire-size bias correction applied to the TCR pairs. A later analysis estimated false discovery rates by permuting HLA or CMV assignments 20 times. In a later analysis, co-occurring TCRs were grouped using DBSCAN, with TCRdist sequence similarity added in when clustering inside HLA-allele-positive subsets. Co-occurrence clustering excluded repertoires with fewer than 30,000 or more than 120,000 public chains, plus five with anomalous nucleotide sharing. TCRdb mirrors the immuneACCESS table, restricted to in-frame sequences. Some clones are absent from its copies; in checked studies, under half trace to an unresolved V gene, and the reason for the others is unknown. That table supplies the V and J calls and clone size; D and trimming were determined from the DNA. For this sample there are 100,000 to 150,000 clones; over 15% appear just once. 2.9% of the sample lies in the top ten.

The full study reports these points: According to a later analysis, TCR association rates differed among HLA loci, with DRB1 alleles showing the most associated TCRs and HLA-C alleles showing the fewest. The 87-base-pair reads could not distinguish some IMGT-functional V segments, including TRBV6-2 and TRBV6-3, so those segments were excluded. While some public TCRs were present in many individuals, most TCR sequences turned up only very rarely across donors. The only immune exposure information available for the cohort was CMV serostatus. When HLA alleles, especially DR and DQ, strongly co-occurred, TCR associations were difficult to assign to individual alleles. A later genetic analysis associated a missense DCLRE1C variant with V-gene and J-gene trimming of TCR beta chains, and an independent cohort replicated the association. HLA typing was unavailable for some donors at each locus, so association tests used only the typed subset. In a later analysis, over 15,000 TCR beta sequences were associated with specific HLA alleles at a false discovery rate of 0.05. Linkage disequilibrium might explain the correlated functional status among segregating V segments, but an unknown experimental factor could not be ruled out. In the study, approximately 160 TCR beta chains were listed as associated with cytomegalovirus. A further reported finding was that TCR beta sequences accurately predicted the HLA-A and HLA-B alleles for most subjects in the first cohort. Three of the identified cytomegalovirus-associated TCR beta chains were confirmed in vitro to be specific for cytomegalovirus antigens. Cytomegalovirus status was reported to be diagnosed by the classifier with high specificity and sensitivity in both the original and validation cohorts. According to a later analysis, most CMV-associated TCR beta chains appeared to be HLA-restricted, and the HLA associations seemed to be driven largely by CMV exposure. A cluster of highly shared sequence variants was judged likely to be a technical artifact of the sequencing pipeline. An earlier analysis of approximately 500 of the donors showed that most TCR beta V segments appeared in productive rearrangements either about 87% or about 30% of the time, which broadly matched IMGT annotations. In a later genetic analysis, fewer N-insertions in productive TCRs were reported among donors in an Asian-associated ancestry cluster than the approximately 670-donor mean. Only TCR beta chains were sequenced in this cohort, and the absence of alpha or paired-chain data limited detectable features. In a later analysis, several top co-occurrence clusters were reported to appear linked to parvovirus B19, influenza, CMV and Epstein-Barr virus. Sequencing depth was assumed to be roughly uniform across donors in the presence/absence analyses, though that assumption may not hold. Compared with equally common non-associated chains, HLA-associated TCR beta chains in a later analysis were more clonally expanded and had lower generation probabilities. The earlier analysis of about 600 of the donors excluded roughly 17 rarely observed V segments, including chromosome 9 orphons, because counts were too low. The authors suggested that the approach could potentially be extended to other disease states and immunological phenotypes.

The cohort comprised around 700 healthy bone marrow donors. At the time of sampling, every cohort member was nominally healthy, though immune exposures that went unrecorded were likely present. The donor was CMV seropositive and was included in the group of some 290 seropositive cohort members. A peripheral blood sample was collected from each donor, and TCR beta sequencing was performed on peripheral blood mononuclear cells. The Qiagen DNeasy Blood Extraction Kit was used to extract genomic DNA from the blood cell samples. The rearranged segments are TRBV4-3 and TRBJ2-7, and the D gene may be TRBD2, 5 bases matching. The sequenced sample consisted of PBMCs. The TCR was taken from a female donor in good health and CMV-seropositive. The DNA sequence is TGCGCCAGCAGCCGAAGGGTGTACGGGGTCTACGAGCAGTACTTC. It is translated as CASSRRVYGVYEQYF.